This TCR beta chain derives from a study of blood T cells in healthy people across ages. Across the study: Capture by template switching was about one barcoded beta molecule per two T cells.

Notes on the study in general: It was held that the diversity estimates obtained from one million T cells were underestimates. It was not known whether donors were CMV positive (a possible confounder of expanded clonotype changes). As age increased, TCR beta diversity per million T cells fell in a roughly linear fashion.

Of note for this clonotype: Its antigen is undetermined.

CDR3 length: 13 residues. CDR1 is MGHRA and CDR2 is YSYEKL in the germline V gene. V dropped 2 bases and J dropped 3 bases, with 8 bases sitting between them. Together with a sample-barcoded 5' primer, a J-beta primer mix was included in a second PCR lasting about 7 to 11 cycles. TCRdb reprocessed the 5' RACE reads with MiXCR, giving one entry per CDR3 protein. The sample consists of 1,300,000 or so distinct CDR3 sequences, approximately 59% of them appearing once. The TCR comes from a man aged 18 to 29 in good health. The sample taken for sequencing was blood. The J gene is TRBJ2-7, the V gene TRBV4-1, with D unclear. The CDR3 region has the DNA TGCGCCAGCAGCCAACACAGAAGCTACGAGCAGTACTTC. It yields the protein CASSQHRSYEQYF.